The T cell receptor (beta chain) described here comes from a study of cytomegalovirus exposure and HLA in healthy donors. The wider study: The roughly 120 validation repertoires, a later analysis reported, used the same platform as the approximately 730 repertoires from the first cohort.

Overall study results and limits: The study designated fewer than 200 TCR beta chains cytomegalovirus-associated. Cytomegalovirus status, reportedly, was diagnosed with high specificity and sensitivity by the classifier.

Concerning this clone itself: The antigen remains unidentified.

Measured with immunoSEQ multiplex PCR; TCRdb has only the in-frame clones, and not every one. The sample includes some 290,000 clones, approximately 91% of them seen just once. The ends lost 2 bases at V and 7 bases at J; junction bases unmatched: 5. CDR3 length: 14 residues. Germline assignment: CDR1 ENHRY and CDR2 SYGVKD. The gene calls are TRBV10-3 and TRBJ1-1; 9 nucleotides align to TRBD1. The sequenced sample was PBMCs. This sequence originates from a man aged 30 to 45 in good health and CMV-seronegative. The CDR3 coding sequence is TGTGCCATCAGTGAGAGGACAGGGGCCTATGAAGCTTTCTTT. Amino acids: CAISERTGAYEAFF.